This T cell receptor (beta chain) is from a study of blood T cell repertoires in COVID-19. Overall study: Both acute and convalescent COVID-19 samples were obtained from the United States, Italy and Spain. T cells, B-cell-depleted T cells, or PBMCs supplied cDNA or gDNA.

Authors' processing steps: Reference gene primer amplification yielded estimated nucleated cell counts. The method was immunoSEQ multiplex PCR; TCRdb's version includes in-frame clones alone and lacks a portion of them. V and J calls and clone size are as listed in that table; D and trimming were resolved from the DNA. Of more than 250,000 clones listed, approximately 87% are singletons. CDR1 SGHRS and CDR2 YFSETQ come from the germline V gene. V gave up 4 bases and J gave up 8 bases; unmatched junction bases: 13. This CDR3 has 16 residues. This clonotype was obtained from a man aged 55-75 years who had recovered from COVID-19. V gene TRBV5-1 combines with J gene TRBJ2-1, with TRBD2 identical over 9 bases. The specimen sequenced was peripheral blood. In DNA form, the CDR3 reads TGCGCCAGCAGCCCCAGCGGGCGGGGGGGCAACGATGAGCAGTTCTTC. This encodes CASSPSGRGGNDEQFF.